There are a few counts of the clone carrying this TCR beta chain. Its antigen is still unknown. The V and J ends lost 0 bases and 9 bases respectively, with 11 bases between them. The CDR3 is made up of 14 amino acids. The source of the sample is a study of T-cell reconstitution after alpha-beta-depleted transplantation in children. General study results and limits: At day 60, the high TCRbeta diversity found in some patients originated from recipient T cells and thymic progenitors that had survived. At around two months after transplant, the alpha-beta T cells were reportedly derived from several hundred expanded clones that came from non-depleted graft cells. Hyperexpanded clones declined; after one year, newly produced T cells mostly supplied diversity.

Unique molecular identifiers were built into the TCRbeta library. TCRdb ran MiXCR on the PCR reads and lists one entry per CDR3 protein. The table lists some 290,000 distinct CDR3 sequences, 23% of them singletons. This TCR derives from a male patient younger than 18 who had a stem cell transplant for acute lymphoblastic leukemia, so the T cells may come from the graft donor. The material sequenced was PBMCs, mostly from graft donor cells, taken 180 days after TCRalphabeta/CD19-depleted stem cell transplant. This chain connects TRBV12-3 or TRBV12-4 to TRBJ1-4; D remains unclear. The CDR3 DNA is TGTGCCAGCAGTTTAGCGCTGAGTCGACAAAAACTGTTTTTT. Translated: CASSLALSRQKLFF.